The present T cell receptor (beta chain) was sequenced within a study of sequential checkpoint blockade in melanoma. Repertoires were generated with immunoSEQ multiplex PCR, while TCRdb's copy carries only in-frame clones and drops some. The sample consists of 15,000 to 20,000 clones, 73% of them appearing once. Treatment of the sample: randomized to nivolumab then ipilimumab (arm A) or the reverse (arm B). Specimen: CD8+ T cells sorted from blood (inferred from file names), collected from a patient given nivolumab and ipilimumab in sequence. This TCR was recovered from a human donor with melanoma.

For the CDR3, the DNA is TGTGCCAGCAGTGAAGTTATTTCCCAGCCCCAGCATTTT. Amino acid sequence: CASSEVISQPQHF. The genes are TRBV2 and TRBJ1-5; D call uncertain. The length of the CDR3 is 13 residues. V was clipped by 1 base and J by 7 bases, with 8 bases between them. CDR1 and CDR2 (germline): SNHLY, FYNNEI. The full variable domain, completed using reference TRBV2 and TRBJ1-5, is EPEVTQTPSHQVTQMGQEVILRCVPISNHLYFYWYRQILGQKVEFLVSFYNNEISEKSEIFDDQFSVERPDGSNFTLKIRSTKLEDSAMYFCASSEVISQPQHFGDGTRLSIL.